A selection of T cell receptor beta chains follows, all from one sample in a study of memory CD4+ T cells and cytomegalovirus serostatus. TCRdb's copy holds only in-frame clones and misses some; the assay was immunoSEQ multiplex PCR. The sample includes roughly 84,000 clones, 75% to 90% seen only once; the top ten take less than 0.9%. Sequencing was done on a sample of memory CD4+ T cells from blood. The source of these receptors is an adult in good health and CMV-seronegative. The CDR3 runs from the conserved cysteine through the conserved F or W. The D gene is left open where the match is weak. Not all rows give a size; the values are once, few, many and, for expanded clones, a class.

j_gene: TRBJ1-1; d_gene: TRBD1; abundance: .; v_gene: TRBV10-3; CDR3nt: TGTGCCATCAGTGACCCGACAGGGCGGTACACTGAAGCTTTCTTT; CDR3aa: CAISDPTGRYTEAFF
j_gene: TRBJ1-2; d_gene: .; abundance: few; v_gene: TRBV10-1; CDR3nt: TGCGCCAGCACGTGGCGGTTGAGGGGCTACACCTTC; CDR3aa: CASTWRLRGYTF
j_gene: TRBJ2-7; d_gene: .; abundance: .; v_gene: TRBV5-5; CDR3nt: TGTGCCAGCACCCCGGGGGAGACAGGGAACGCGCAGTACTTC; CDR3aa: CASTPGETGNAQYF
j_gene: TRBJ1-1; d_gene: .; abundance: .; v_gene: TRBV11-2; CDR3nt: TGTGCCAGCAGCGCAGACGGGGGAGAAACTGAAGCTTTCTTT; CDR3aa: CASSADGGETEAFF
j_gene: TRBJ2-7; d_gene: .; abundance: .; v_gene: TRBV18; CDR3nt: TGTGCCAGCTCACCACAGTACGAGCAGTACTTC; CDR3aa: CASSPQYEQYF
j_gene: TRBJ2-7; d_gene: .; abundance: .; v_gene: TRBV7-2; CDR3nt: TGTGCCAGCCGCTACGCTTCCGAGCAGTACTTC; CDR3aa: CASRYASEQYF
j_gene: TRBJ2-3; d_gene: TRBD2; abundance: .; v_gene: TRBV18; CDR3nt: TGTGCCAGCTCACGTTCTAGCGGGGGGGCCACAGATACGCAGTATTTT; CDR3aa: CASSRSSGGATDTQYF
j_gene: TRBJ1-2; d_gene: TRBD1; abundance: .; v_gene: TRBV7-9; CDR3nt: TGTGCCAGCAGCATGGGACAGGGGCTGGAATATGGCTACACCTTC; CDR3aa: CASSMGQGLEYGYTF
j_gene: TRBJ1-1; d_gene: .; abundance: .; v_gene: TRBV11-2; CDR3nt: TGTGCCAGCAGCTTAGTAGTGGCGGGGAACAGTGAAGCTTTCTTT; CDR3aa: CASSLVVAGNSEAFF
j_gene: TRBJ1-3; d_gene: .; abundance: .; v_gene: TRBV5-8; CDR3nt: TGTGCCAGCAGCCTGGATGGGGGGATTGGAAACACCATATATTTT; CDR3aa: CASSLDGGIGNTIYF
j_gene: TRBJ1-2; d_gene: TRBD1; abundance: .; v_gene: TRBV7-2; CDR3nt: TGTGCCAGCAGCTTTATAGGGGGCGCGGAGGAAGGCTACACCTTC; CDR3aa: CASSFIGGAEEGYTF
j_gene: TRBJ1-4; d_gene: .; abundance: once; v_gene: TRBV7-6; CDR3nt: TGTGCCAGCAGCGCTCAGGGGATAGCTGAAAAACTGTTTTTT; CDR3aa: CASSAQGIAEKLFF
j_gene: TRBJ1-5; d_gene: .; abundance: .; v_gene: TRBV19; CDR3nt: TGTGCCAGTAACCGGGGGGATAGCAATCAGCCCCAGCATTTT; CDR3aa: CASNRGDSNQPQHF
j_gene: TRBJ1-3; d_gene: .; abundance: .; v_gene: TRBV9; CDR3nt: TGTGCCAGCAGCGTAGGGGGGATCTCTGGAAACACCATATATTTT; CDR3aa: CASSVGGISGNTIYF
j_gene: TRBJ1-4; d_gene: .; abundance: .; v_gene: TRBV25-1; CDR3nt: TGTGCCAGCAACCGGGACGGTGGCGAAAAACTGTTTTTT; CDR3aa: CASNRDGGEKLFF
j_gene: TRBJ2-7; d_gene: .; abundance: .; v_gene: TRBV4-1; CDR3nt: TGCGCCAGCAGCAAAGGGCCCGGGCACGAGCAGTACTTC; CDR3aa: CASSKGPGHEQYF
j_gene: TRBJ1-3; d_gene: .; abundance: .; v_gene: TRBV27; CDR3nt: TGTGCCAGCAGTAAGGACGGAAACACCATATATTTT; CDR3aa: CASSKDGNTIYF
j_gene: TRBJ2-7; d_gene: .; abundance: .; v_gene: TRBV7-2; CDR3nt: TGTGCCAGCAGCCCCGCCGGGGTCAGCTCCTACGAGCAGTACTTC; CDR3aa: CASSPAGVSSYEQYF
j_gene: TRBJ2-5; d_gene: .; abundance: .; v_gene: TRBV13; CDR3nt: TGTGCCAGCAGCTTAGGCAACCGTCTTGGCGAGACCCAGTACTTC; CDR3aa: CASSLGNRLGETQYF
j_gene: TRBJ1-1; d_gene: .; abundance: .; v_gene: TRBV10-3; CDR3nt: TGTGCCACCGTACGAATATCGAGGGACATGAACACTGAAGCTTTCTTT; CDR3aa: CATVRISRDMNTEAFF
j_gene: TRBJ2-3; d_gene: .; abundance: .; v_gene: TRBV6-1; CDR3nt: TGTGCCAGCAACCCCGGACTTTACACAGATACGCAGTATTTT; CDR3aa: CASNPGLYTDTQYF
j_gene: TRBJ1-3; d_gene: TRBD1; abundance: once; v_gene: TRBV9; CDR3nt: TGTGCCAGCAGCGTACTGGGACAGGGAAACACCATATATTTT; CDR3aa: CASSVLGQGNTIYF